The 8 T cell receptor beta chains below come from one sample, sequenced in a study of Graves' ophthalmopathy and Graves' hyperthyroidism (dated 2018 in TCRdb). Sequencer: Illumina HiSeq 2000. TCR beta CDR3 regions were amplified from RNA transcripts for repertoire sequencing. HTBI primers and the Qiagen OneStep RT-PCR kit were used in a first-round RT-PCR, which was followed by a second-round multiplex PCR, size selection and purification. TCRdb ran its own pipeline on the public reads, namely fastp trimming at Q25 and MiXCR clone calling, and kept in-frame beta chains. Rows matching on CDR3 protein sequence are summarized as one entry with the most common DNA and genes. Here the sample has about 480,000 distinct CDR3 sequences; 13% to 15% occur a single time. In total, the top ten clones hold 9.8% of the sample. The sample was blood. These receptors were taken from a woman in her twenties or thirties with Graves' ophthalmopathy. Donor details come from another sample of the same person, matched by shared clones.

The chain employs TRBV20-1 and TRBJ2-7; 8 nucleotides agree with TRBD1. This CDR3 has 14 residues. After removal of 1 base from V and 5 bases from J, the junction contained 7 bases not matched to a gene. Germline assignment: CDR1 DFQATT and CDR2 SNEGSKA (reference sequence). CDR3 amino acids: CSARGQGALDEQYF. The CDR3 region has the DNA TGCAGTGCTAGAGGGCAGGGGGCTCTCGACGAGCAGTACTTC.

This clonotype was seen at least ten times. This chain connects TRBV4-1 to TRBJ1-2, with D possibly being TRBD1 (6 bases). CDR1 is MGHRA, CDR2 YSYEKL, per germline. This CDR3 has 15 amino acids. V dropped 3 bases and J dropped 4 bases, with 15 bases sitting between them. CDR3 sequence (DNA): TGCGCCAGCAGCCACCCTGCCACAGGGATCTATGGCTACACCTTC. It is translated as CASSHPATGIYGYTF.

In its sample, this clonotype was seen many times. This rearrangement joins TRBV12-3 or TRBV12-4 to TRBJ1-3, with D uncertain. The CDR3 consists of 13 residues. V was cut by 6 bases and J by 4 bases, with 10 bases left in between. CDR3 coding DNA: TGTGCCAGCAGCGGGGATGGGGGAAACACCATATATTTT. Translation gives CASSGDGGNTIYF.

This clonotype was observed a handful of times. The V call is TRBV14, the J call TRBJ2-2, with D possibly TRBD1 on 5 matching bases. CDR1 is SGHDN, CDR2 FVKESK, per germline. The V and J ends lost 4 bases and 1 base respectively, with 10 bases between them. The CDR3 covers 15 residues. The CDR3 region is CASSPRTMNTGELFF. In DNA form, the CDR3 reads TGTGCCAGCAGCCCACGGACAATGAACACCGGGGAGCTGTTTTTT.

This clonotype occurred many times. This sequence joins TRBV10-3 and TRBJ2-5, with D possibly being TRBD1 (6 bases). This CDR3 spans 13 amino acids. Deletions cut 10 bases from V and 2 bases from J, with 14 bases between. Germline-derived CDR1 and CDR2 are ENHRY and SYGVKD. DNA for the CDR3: TGTGCCACTTCCCGGACAGAGCAAGAGACCCAGTACTTC. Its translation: CATSRTEQETQYF.

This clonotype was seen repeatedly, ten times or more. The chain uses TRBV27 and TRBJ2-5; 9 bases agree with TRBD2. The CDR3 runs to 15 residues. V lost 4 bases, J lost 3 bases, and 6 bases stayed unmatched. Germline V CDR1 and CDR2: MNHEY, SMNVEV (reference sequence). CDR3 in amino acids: CASSSMRGGKETQYF. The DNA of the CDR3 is TGTGCCAGCAGTTCCATGCGGGGGGGCAAAGAGACCCAGTACTTC.

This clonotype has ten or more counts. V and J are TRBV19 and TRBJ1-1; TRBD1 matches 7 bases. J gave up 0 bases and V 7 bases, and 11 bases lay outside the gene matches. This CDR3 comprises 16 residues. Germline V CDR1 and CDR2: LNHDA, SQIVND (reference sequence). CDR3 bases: TGTGCCAGTACCGATGACAGGGAGTTCTTGAACACTGAAGCTTTCTTT. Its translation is CASTDDREFLNTEAFF.

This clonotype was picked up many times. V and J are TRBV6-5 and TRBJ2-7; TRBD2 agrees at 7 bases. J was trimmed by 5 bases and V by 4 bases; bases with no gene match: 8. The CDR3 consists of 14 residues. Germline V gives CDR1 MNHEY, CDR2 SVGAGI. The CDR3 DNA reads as TGTGCCAGCAGTTCCGGACTAGAAGTTCACGAGCAGTACTTC. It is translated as CASSSGLEVHEQYF.